Below, 9 T cell receptor beta chains from the same sample are listed, as sequenced in a study of T-cell reconstitution after alpha-beta-depleted transplantation in children. TCRbeta library preparation incorporated unique molecular identifiers. TCRdb ran MiXCR on the PCR reads and lists one entry per CDR3 protein. The table includes about 980,000 distinct CDR3 sequences, around 30% detected once. The starting material was PBMCs, mostly from graft donor cells, obtained 360 days after TCRalphabeta/CD19-depleted stem cell transplant. These TCRs come from a boy in the first two years of life who had a stem cell transplant for SCID, so the T cells may come from the graft donor.

This clonotype was seen only a few times. The rearrangement links TRBV27 to TRBJ2-2; TRBD2 aligns across 8 bases. J lost 5 bases, V lost 3 bases, and 11 bases had no gene match. This CDR3 contains 17 residues. Germline CDR1 reads MNHEY; CDR2 reads SMNVEV (reference sequence). The CDR3 sequence is CASSLVQAGGWTGELFF. The CDR3 DNA follows: TGTGCCAGCAGTTTGGTTCAGGCGGGGGGCTGGACCGGGGAGCTGTTTTTT.

The V call is TRBV2, the J call TRBJ1-5; tentatively, D is TRBD1 (5 bases). With 3 bases removed from V and 6 bases from J, the gap between germline ends came to 12 bases. This CDR3 spans 14 amino acids. Germline CDR1 is SNHLY and CDR2 is FYNNEI. CDR3 loop: CASSDEQGSQPQHF. CDR3 DNA sequence: TGTGCCAGCAGTGACGAGCAGGGCAGTCAGCCCCAGCATTTT.

This clonotype has only a few counts. The chain is built from TRBV6-2 or TRBV6-3 and TRBJ2-1; 10 nucleotides match TRBD2. The CDR3 length is 14 residues. The J segment lost 9 bases and the V segment lost 6 bases, leaving 8 bases of the junction unmatched. Germline values: CDR1 MNHEY, CDR2 SVGEGT. CDR3 loop: CASSTSGDGSEQFF. The CDR3 DNA is TGTGCCAGCAGCACTAGCGGGGATGGGAGTGAGCAGTTCTTC.

The chain combines TRBV12-3 or TRBV12-4 with TRBJ2-1; D possibly corresponds to TRBD1 (6 bases). V lost 4 bases, J lost 2 bases, and 18 bases lay in between. The CDR3 covers 17 residues. The CDR3 DNA reads as TGTGCCAGCAGTTCCGTACAGGGAGAAACACCCTACAATGAGCAGTTCTTC. Amino acids: CASSSVQGETPYNEQFF.

The chain couples TRBV20-1 to TRBJ1-1; tentative D call: TRBD1 (5 bases). The germline CDR1 and CDR2 sequences are DFQATT and SNEGSKA (reference sequence). Between the trimmed V and J ends, which lost 4 bases and 0 bases, there was a span of 6 bases. The CDR3 contains 12 residues. The CDR3, as DNA: TGCAGTGCTACACAGGTGAACACTGAAGCTTTCTTT. This encodes CSATQVNTEAFF.

There are a few counts of this clonotype. The rearrangement links TRBV12-3 or TRBV12-4 to TRBJ2-7; 7 nucleotides align to TRBD1. The CDR3 is 15 amino acids. J lost 4 bases, V lost 2 bases, and 8 bases had no gene match. The CDR3 region is CASSLRQGIPYEQYF. The DNA for the CDR3 is TGTGCCAGCAGTTTAAGACAGGGTATCCCATACGAGCAGTACTTC.

This clonotype was seen only a few times. The J gene is TRBJ2-7, the V gene TRBV9, with D unresolved. This CDR3 has 14 amino acids. The ends were cut back, 0 bases at V and 2 bases at J, with 9 bases in the middle. Germline CDR1 SGDLS, CDR2 YYNGEE. For the CDR3, the DNA is TGTGCCAGCAGCGTAGAGGCCCACCCCTACGAGCAGTACTTC. Translating gives CASSVEAHPYEQYF.

The chain links TRBV6-2 or TRBV6-3 to TRBJ1-6; 7 nucleotides match TRBD1. CDR1 is MNHEY and CDR2 is SVGEGT in the germline V gene. The CDR3 consists of 16 residues. V was clipped by 2 bases and J by 9 bases; unmatched bases: 10. CDR3 DNA: TGTGCCAGCAGTTACGGACAGGTCTGGGGCGGTTCACCCCTCCACTTT. Its translation is CASSYGQVWGGSPLHF.

V is TRBV4-3 and J is TRBJ2-1, with a tentative D call TRBD2 (5 bases). The CDR3 runs 14 residues. Germline lookup yields CDR1 LGHNA and CDR2 YSLEER. The V gene lost 0 bases and the J gene lost 4 bases, with 7 bases spanning the gap. This chain's CDR3 is CASSQDTGYNEQFF. In DNA, the CDR3 is TGCGCCAGCAGCCAAGATACGGGGTACAATGAGCAGTTCTTC.